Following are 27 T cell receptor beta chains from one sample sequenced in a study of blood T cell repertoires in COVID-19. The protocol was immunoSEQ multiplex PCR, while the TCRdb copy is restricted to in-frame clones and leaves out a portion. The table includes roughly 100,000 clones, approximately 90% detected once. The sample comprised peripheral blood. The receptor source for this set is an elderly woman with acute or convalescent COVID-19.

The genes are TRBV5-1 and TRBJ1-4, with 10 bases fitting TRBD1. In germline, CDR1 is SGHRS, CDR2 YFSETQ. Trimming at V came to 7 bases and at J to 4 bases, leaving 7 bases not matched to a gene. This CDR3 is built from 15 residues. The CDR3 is CASSSGTGVNEKLFF. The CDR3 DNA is TGCGCCAGCTCCTCCGGGACAGGGGTTAATGAAAAACTGTTTTTT.

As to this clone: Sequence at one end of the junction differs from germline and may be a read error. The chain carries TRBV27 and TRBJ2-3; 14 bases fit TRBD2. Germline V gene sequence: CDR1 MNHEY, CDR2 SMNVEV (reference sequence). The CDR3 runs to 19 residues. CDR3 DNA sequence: TGTGCCAGCAGTCTATCCGGGACTAGCGGGGGCCCCCCCACAGATACGCAGTATTTT. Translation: CASSLSGTSGGPPTDTQYF.

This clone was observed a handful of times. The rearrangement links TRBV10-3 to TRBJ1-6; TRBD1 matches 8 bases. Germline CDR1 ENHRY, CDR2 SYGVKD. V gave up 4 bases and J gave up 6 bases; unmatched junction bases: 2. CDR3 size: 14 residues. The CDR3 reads CAISAGQVNSPLHF. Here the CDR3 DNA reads TGTGCCATCAGTGCGGGACAGGTTAATTCACCCCTCCACTTT.

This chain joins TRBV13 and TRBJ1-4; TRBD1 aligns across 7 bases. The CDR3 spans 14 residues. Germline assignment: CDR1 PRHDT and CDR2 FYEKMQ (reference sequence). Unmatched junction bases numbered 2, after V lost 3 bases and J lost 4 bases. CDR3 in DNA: TGTGCCAGCAGCTTCGGACAGGTTAATGAAAAACTGTTTTTT. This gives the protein CASSFGQVNEKLFF.

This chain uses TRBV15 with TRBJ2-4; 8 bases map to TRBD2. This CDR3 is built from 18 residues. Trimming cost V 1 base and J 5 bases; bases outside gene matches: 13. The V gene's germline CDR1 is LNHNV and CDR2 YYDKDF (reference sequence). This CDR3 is CATSRALNFAGGENIQYF. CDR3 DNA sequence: TGTGCCACCAGCAGAGCTTTGAATTTTGCGGGAGGCGAAAACATTCAGTACTTC.

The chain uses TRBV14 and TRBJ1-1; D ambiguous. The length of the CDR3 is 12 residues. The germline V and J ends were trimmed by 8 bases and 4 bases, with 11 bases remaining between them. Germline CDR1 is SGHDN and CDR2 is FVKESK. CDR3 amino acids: CASGPVGTEAFF. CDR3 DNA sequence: TGTGCCAGCGGGCCAGTGGGCACTGAAGCTTTCTTT.

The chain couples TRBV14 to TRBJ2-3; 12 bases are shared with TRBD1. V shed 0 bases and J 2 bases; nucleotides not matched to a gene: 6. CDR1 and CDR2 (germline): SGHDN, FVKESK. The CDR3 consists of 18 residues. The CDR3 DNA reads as TGTGCCAGCAGCCAAGATAAGGGGACAGGGGGCAACACAGATACGCAGTATTTT. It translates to CASSQDKGTGGNTDTQYF. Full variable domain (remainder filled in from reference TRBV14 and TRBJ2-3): EAGVTQFPSHSVIEKGQTVTLRCDPISGHDNLYWYRRVMGKEIKFLLHFVKESKQDESGMPNNRFLAERTGGTYSTLKVQPAELEDSGVYFCASSQDKGTGGNTDTQYFGPGTRLTVL.

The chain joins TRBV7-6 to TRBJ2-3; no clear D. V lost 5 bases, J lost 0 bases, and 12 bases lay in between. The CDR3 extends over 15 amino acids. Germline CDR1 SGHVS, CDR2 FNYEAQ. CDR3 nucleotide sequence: TGTGCCAGCAGCCGCGCCACTACTAGCACAGATACGCAGTATTTT. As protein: CASSRATTSTDTQYF.

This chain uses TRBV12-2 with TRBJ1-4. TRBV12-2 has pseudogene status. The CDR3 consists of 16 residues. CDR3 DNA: TGTGCAAGTCGCGAAATGGAGACTTTCTCTAATGAAAAACTGTTTTTT. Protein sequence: CASREMETFSNEKLFF.

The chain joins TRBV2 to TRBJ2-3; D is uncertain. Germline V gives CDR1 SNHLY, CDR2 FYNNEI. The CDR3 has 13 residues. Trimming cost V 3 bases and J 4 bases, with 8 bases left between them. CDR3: CASSDEIPDTQYF. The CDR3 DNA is TGTGCCAGCAGTGATGAGATCCCAGATACGCAGTATTTT. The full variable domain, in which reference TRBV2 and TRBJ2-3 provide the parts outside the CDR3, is EPEVTQTPSHQVTQMGQEVILRCVPISNHLYFYWYRQILGQKVEFLVSFYNNEISEKSEIFDDQFSVERPDGSNFTLKIRSTKLEDSAMYFCASSDEIPDTQYFGPGTRLTVL.

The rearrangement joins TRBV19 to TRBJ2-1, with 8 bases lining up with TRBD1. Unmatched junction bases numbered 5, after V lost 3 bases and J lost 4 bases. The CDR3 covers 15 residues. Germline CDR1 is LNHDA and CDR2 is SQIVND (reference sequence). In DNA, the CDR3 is TGTGCCAGTAGTATGCCCGGACAGGGATACAATGAGCAGTTCTTC. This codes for CASSMPGQGYNEQFF.

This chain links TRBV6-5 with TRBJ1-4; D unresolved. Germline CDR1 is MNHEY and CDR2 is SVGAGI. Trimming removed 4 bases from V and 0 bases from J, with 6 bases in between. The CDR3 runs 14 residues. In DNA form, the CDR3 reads TGTGCCAGCAGTTCGCAGGCAACTAATGAAAAACTGTTTTTT. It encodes CASSSQATNEKLFF.

The CDR3 DNA follows: TGTGCCAGCAGTTTGGGGGTGGGAGGGCATATGAACACTGAAGCTTTCTTT. Translation: CASSLGVGGHMNTEAFF. The V gene is TRBV28, the J gene TRBJ1-1, with D possibly matching TRBD1 (5 bases). The germline gives CDR1 MDHEN, CDR2 SYDVKM. The V end was cut by 3 bases, the J end by 0 bases, with 17 bases between. The CDR3 extends over 17 amino acids.

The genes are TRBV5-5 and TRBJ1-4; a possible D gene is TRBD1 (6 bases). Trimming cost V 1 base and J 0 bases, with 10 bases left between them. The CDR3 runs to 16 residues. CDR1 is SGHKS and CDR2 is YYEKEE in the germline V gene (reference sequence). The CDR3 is CASSLWTVATNEKLFF. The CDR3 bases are TGTGCCAGCAGCTTGTGGACAGTTGCAACTAATGAAAAACTGTTTTTT.

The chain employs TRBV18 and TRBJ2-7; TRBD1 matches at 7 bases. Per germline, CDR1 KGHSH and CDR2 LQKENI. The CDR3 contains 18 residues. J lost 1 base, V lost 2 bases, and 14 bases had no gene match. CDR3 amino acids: CASSPFGGDSELSYEQYF. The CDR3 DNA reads TGTGCCAGCTCACCATTTGGTGGGGACAGCGAGTTATCCTACGAGCAGTACTTC.

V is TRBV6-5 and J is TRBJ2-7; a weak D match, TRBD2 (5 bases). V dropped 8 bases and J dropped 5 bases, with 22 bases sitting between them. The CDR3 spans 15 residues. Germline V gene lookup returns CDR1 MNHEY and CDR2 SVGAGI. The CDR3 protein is CASPPRGSTTDEQYF. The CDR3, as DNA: TGTGCCAGCCCTCCCCGGGGTTCGACTACGGACGAGCAGTACTTC.

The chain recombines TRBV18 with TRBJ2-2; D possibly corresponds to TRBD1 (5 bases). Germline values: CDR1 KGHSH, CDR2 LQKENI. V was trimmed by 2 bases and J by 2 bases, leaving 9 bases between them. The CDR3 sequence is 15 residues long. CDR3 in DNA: TGTGCCAGCTCACCAGGGGCTGTCAACACCGGGGAGCTGTTTTTT. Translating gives CASSPGAVNTGELFF.

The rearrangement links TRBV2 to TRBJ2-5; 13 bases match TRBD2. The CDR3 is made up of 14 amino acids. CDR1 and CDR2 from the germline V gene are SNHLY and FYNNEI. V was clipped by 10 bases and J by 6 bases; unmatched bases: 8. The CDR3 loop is CATRRLAGGQTQYF. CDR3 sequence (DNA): TGTGCCACTAGAAGACTAGCGGGGGGTCAGACCCAGTACTTC.

The CDR3: CAWRGGTGGYDQRDEQYF. CDR3 DNA sequence: TGTGCCTGGAGGGGAGGGACAGGGGGTTATGACCAGAGGGACGAGCAGTACTTC. This chain uses TRBV30 with TRBJ2-7; TRBD1 matches 11 bases. The germline V gene encodes CDR1 GTSNPN and CDR2 SVGIG (reference sequence). The CDR3 is 18 amino acids. V was pared by 3 bases and J by 5 bases, with 18 bases of the junction left unmatched.

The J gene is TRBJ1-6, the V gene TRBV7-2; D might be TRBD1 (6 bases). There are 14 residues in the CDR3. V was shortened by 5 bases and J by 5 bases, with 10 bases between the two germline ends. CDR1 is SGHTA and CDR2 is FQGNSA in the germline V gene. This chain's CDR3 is CASSLGQNNSPLHF. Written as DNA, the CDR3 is TGTGCCAGCAGCCTCGGACAGAATAATTCACCCCTCCACTTT. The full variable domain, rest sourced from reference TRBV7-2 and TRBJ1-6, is GAGVSQSPSNKVTEKGKDVELRCDPISGHTALYWYRQSLGQGLEFLIYFQGNSAPDKSGLPSDRFSAERTGGSVSTLTIQRTQQEDSAVYLCASSLGQNNSPLHFGNGTRLTVT.

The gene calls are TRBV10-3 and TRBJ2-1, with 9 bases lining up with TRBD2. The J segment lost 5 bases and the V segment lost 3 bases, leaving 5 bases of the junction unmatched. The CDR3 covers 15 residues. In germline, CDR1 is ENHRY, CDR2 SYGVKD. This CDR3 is CAISEGAGGNNEQFF. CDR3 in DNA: TGTGCCATCAGTGAAGGAGCGGGGGGTAACAATGAGCAGTTCTTC.

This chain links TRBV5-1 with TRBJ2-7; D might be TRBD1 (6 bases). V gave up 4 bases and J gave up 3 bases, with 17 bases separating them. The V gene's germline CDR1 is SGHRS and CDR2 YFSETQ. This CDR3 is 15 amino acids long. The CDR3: CASSEPTGGFYEQYF. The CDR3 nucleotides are TGCGCCAGCAGCGAACCGACAGGTGGGTTCTACGAGCAGTACTTC.

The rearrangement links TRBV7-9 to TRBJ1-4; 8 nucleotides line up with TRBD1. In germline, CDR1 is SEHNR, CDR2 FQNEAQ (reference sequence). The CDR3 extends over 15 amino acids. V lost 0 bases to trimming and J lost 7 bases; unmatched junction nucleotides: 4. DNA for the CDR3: TGTGCCAGCAGCTTAGCGACAGGGGTTACTGAAAAACTGTTTTTT. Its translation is CASSLATGVTEKLFF.

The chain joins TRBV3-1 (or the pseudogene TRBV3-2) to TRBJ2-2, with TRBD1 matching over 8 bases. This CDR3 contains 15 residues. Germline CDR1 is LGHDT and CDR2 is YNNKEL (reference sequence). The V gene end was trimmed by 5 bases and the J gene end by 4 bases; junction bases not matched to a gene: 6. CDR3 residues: CASSFGQGATGELFF. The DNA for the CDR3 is TGTGCCAGCAGCTTCGGACAGGGAGCCACCGGGGAGCTGTTTTTT.

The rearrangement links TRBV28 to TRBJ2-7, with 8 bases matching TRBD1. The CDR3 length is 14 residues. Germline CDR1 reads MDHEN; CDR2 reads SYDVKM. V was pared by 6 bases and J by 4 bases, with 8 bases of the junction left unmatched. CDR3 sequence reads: CASRKQGGLYEQYF. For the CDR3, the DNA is TGTGCCAGCAGGAAACAGGGGGGTTTGTACGAGCAGTACTTC.

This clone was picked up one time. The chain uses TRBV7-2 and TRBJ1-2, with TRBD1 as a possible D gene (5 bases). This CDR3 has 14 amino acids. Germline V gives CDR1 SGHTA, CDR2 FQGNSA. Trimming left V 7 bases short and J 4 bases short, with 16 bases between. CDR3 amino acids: CASNTGESAYGYTF. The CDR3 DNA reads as TGTGCCAGCAATACAGGTGAATCGGCCTATGGCTACACCTTC. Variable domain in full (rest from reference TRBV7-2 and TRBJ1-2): GAGVSQSPSNKVTEKGKDVELRCDPISGHTALYWYRQSLGQGLEFLIYFQGNSAPDKSGLPSDRFSAERTGGSVSTLTIQRTQQEDSAVYLCASNTGESAYGYTFGSGTRLTVV.

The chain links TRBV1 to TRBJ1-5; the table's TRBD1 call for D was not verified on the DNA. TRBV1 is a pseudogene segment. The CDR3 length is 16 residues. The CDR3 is CTSSHAGTGNDQPQHF. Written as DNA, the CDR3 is TGCACCAGCAGCCATGCCGGGACAGGGAATGATCAACCCCAGCATTTT.